The following is a T cell receptor beta chain sequence with its context. Its specificity is unknown. The data were taken from a study of T cell responses to AZD1222 COVID-19 vaccine. Study findings and constraints: Vaccine-related CD4 TCRs covered spike, predominating at 160-218 and 743-854. Just 5 or 6 AZD1222 recipients tested seropositive at baseline. The study sampled repertoires only after the peak T cell response. White British ancestry dominated among donors, who included more females, and clonal diversity was possibly underestimated.

V lost 7 bases and J lost 2; bases outside the gene matches: 3. This CDR3 spans 14 amino acids. The germline V gene encodes CDR1 LNHDA and CDR2 SQIVND (reference sequence). Clones were sequenced by immunoSEQ multiplex PCR, and TCRdb holds only the in-frame ones, with some missing. The sample includes approximately 99,000 clones, approximately 89% seen only once; the top ten take around 3.3%. The source of this sequence is an adult in good health. This sequence joins TRBV19 and TRBJ1-5, with TRBD1 identical over 9 bases. The sequences come from peripheral blood, collected on day 0 of MenACWY control vaccination. The CDR3: CASTRTGGNQPQHF. CDR3 sequence (DNA): TGTGCCAGTACACGGACAGGGGGCAATCAGCCCCAGCATTTT.